This passage covers 3 T cell receptor beta chains from one sample sequenced in a study of CD8+CD57+ T cells in acquired aplastic anemia. Patients sequenced had flow cytometry evidence of CD8+CD57+ cell expansion. The use of genomic DNA as template underpinned the TCR beta VDJ and CDR3 profiling. In TCRdb, the reads were re-called with MiXCR into one record per CDR3 protein. The repertoire consists of fewer than 200,000 distinct CDR3 sequences, with approximately 48% occurring once and the leading ten covering around 13%. Sequencing was performed on sorted CD4+, CD8+, or CD8+CD57+ T cells (not recorded which) from PBMCs. The receptors derive from a human donor with aplastic anemia.

The chain uses TRBV15 and TRBJ2-2; D not certain. Germline CDR1 is LNHNV and CDR2 is YYDKDF (reference sequence). The V end lost 1 base, the J end lost 0 bases, and 6 bases lay between the germline ends. The CDR3 spans 15 residues. CDR3 protein: CATSRGSANTGELFF. CDR3 in DNA: TGTGCCACCAGCAGAGGGTCAGCGAACACCGGGGAGCTGTTTTTT.

This clonotype showed up just once. The chain links TRBV20-1 to TRBJ2-5; perhaps TRBD1 as D (5 bases). Germline V lookup: CDR1 DFQATT, CDR2 SNEGSKA (reference sequence). The germline V and J ends were trimmed by 3 bases and 5 bases, with 16 bases remaining between them. CDR3 length equals 14 residues. CDR3 amino acids: CSASPQGIGETQYF. The CDR3 bases are TGCAGTGCTAGTCCCCAGGGTATAGGGGAGACCCAGTACTTC.

The CDR3 DNA follows: TGTGCCACCAGCAGAGAGGTTGCTGGAGCGGGAGGAAGGTACGAGCAGTACTTC. Translating gives CATSREVAGAGGRYEQYF. The chain has TRBV15 and TRBJ2-7, with 9 bases matching TRBD2. This CDR3 contains 18 residues. The ends lost 0 bases at V and 4 bases at J; junction bases unmatched: 13. Germline V lookup: CDR1 LNHNV, CDR2 YYDKDF (reference sequence).